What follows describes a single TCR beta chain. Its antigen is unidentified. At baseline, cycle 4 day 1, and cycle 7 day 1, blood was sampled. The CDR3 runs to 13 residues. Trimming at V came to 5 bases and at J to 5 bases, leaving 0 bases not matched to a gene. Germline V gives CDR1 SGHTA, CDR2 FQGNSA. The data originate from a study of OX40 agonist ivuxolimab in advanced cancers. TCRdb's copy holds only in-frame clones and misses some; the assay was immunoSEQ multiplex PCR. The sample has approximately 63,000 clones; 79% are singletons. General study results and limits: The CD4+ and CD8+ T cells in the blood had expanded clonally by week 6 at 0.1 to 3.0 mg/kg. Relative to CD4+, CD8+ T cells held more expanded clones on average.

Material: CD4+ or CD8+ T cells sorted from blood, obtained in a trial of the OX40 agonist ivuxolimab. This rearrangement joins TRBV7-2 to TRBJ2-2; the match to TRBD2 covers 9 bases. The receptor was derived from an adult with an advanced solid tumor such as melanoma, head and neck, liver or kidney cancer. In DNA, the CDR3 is TGTGCCAGCAGCGCGGGAGGGACCGGGGAGCTGTTTTTT. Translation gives CASSAGGTGELFF.